This TCR beta chain was sequenced during a study of blood T cell repertoires in COVID-19. In the study overall: COVID-19 samples from acute and convalescent phases originated in the United States, Italy and Spain. T cells, B-cell-depleted T cells, or PBMCs provided the cDNA or gDNA that served as material.

The CDR3 extends over 13 amino acids. Germline assignment: CDR1 MNHEY and CDR2 SMNVEV (reference sequence). Trimming at V came to 8 bases and at J to 4 bases, leaving 5 bases not matched to a gene. Using immunoSEQ multiplex PCR, the repertoire was profiled, and TCRdb retains in-frame clones only, with some absent. Among about 250,000 clones listed, 75% to 85% were seen once. Sequenced material: peripheral blood. This chain uses TRBV27 with TRBJ2-5; 9 nucleotides line up with TRBD2. This TCR derives from a human donor in a cohort sampled during active COVID-19. DNA of the CDR3: TGTGCCAGCCGCTCTAGCGGGATAGAGACCCAGTACTTC. Translation gives CASRSSGIETQYF.